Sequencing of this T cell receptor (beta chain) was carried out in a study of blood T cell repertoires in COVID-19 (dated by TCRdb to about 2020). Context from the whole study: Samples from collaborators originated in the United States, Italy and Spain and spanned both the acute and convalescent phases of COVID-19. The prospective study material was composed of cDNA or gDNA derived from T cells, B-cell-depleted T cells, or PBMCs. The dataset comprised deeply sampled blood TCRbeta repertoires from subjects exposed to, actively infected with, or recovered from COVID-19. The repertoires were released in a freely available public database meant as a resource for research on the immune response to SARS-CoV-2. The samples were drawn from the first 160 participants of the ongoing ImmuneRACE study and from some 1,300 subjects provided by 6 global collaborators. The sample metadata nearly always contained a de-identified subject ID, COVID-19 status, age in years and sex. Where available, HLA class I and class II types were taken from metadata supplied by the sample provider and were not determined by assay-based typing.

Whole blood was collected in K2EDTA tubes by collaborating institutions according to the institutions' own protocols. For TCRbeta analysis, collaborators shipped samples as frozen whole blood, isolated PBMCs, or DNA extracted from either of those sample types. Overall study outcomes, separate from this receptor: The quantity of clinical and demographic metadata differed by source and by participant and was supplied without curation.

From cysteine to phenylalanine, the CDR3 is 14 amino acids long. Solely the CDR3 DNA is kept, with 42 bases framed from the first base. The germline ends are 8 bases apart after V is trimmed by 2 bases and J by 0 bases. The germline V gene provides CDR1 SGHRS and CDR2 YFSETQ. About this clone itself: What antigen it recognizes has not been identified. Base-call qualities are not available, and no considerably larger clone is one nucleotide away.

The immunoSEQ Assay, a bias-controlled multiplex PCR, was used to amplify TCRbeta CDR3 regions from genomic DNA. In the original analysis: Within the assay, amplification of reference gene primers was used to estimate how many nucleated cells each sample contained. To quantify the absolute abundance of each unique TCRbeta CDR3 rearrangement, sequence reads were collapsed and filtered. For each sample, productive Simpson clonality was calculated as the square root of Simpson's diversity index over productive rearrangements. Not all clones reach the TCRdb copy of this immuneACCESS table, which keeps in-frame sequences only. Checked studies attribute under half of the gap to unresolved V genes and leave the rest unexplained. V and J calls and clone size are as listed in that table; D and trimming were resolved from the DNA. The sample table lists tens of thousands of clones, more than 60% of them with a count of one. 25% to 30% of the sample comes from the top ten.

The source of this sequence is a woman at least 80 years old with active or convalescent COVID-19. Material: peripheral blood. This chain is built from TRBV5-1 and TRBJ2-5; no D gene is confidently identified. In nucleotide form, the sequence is TGCGCCAGCAGCTTTGGCACCCACCAAGAGACCCAGTACTTC. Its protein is CASSFGTHQETQYF.